The 13 T cell receptor beta chains given below trace back to one sample, sequenced in a study of T cell repertoires in cytomegalovirus infection. A single record per CDR3 protein comes from TCRdb applying MiXCR to the reads. The table records about 830,000 distinct CDR3 sequences, about 30% of them present only once. Their antigens are not known. The sequencing here drew on cultured CD8+ T cells from PBMCs, taken from culture after CMV antigen stimulation. Source of these receptors: a human donor in good health (CMV status not recorded). Some clones in this sample may be carry-over from other donors' samples.

This clonotype was counted many times. The chain joins TRBV7-8 to TRBJ2-2; 8 bases agree with TRBD2. The CDR3 sequence is 15 residues long. With 3 bases clipped from V and 3 bases from J, the junction kept 3 bases outside the gene matches. Looked up from germline, CDR1 is SGHVS and CDR2 is FQNEAQ. The CDR3 region is CASSFPGLDTGELFF. In nucleotides, the CDR3 is TGTGCCAGCAGCTTCCCGGGACTAGACACCGGGGAGCTGTTTTTT.

This clonotype was seen a handful of times. This chain connects TRBV20-1 to TRBJ1-5, with D hard to call. V lost 6 bases and J 0 bases, leaving 15 bases between the germline ends. Germline V gene sequence: CDR1 DFQATT, CDR2 SNEGSKA (reference sequence). The CDR3 contains 15 residues. CDR3 protein: CSALQSPYSNQPQHF. CDR3 DNA sequence: TGCAGTGCCTTACAGAGCCCTTATAGCAATCAGCCCCAGCATTTT.

The V gene is TRBV12-3 or TRBV12-4, the J gene TRBJ2-3; possible D gene TRBD1, 6 bases. This CDR3 contains 13 residues. With 6 bases removed from V and 4 bases from J, the gap between germline ends came to 11 bases. The CDR3 here is CASSSGESDTQYF. CDR3 DNA: TGTGCCAGCAGCTCAGGGGAGTCAGATACGCAGTATTTT.

This chain joins TRBV25-1 and TRBJ1-2; D might be TRBD1 (6 bases). The ends were cut back, 6 bases at V and 6 bases at J, with 14 bases in the middle. The CDR3 runs 13 residues. CDR1 MGHDK and CDR2 SYGVNS come from the germline V gene. The CDR3 sequence: CASRWDIDDGYTF. The CDR3 region has the DNA TGTGCCAGCAGATGGGACATCGACGATGGCTACACCTTC.

This clonotype was observed a few times. The chain employs TRBV4-1 and TRBJ2-1; no clear D. V lost 4 bases and J lost 7, with 11 bases in between. The CDR3 has 13 residues. The germline gives CDR1 MGHRA, CDR2 YSYEKL. This CDR3 is CASSPTLGNEQFF. Here the CDR3 DNA reads TGCGCCAGCAGCCCCACGCTGGGGAATGAGCAGTTCTTC.

The chain employs TRBV20-1 and TRBJ2-1; 15 nucleotides align to TRBD2. Per germline, CDR1 DFQATT and CDR2 SNEGSKA (reference sequence). J lost 1 base, V lost 2 bases, and 6 bases had no gene match. The length of the CDR3 is 18 residues. CDR3 in amino acids: CSARRTSGGVSSYNEQFF. Here the CDR3 DNA reads TGCAGTGCTAGAAGGACTAGCGGGGGGGTTTCATCCTACAATGAGCAGTTCTTC.

This clonotype was seen more than once but under ten times. This chain's CDR3 is CASSEVPYGYTF. The CDR3 DNA reads as TGTGCCAGCAGTGAAGTGCCCTATGGCTACACCTTC. The chain links TRBV6-1 to TRBJ1-2; D remains unclear. This CDR3 is built from 12 residues. CDR1 MNHNS and CDR2 SASEGT come from the germline V gene. Trimming stripped 1 base from V and 4 bases from J, with 4 bases between.

About this clonotype itself: At one of its ends the junction is not consistent with the germline gene, which may arise from a read error. V and J are TRBV12-3 or TRBV12-4 and TRBJ2-5; the D gene is possibly TRBD1 (5 bases). The CDR3 consists of 12 residues. Written as DNA, the CDR3 is TGTACCAGCAGGGCCGATCACGAGACCCAGTACTTC. Protein product: CTSRADHETQYF.

The chain links TRBV7-4 to TRBJ1-6, with TRBD1 matching over 10 bases. Germline V gene lookup returns CDR1 SGHVT and CDR2 SQSDAQ. V lost 2 bases to trimming and J lost 1 base; unmatched junction nucleotides: 11. The CDR3 has 20 amino acids. CDR3 coding DNA: TGTGCCAGCAGCTTAACGGGGACAGGGGCGATGGTGTCCTATAATTCACCCCTCCACTTT. This sequence encodes CASSLTGTGAMVSYNSPLHF.

The rearrangement links TRBV9 to TRBJ2-1; TRBD2 matches at 10 bases. Germline CDR1 and CDR2: SGDLS and YYNGEE. This CDR3 has 16 amino acids. The junction had 5 bases not matched to a gene; V was cut back by 5 bases and J by 0 bases. In DNA form, the CDR3 reads TGTGCCAGCAGAGCTTCTAGCGGGGGCTCCTACAATGAGCAGTTCTTC. Translated: CASRASSGGSYNEQFF.

Regarding this clonotype: This may come from a read error, since a much larger clone is one base off. The rearrangement joins TRBV7-2 to TRBJ2-3, with D unclear. The germline V gene encodes CDR1 SGHTA and CDR2 FQGNSA. The CDR3 is made up of 14 amino acids. Here the CDR3 reads CAGSQGPPGDTQYF. The CDR3 region has the DNA TGTGCCGGCAGCCAAGGGCCCCCTGGGGATACGCAGTATTTT.

This clonotype has more than one count but fewer than ten. This sequence joins TRBV7-6 and TRBJ2-2; a weak D match, TRBD2 (5 bases). Per germline, CDR1 SGHVS and CDR2 FNYEAQ. The V end lost 5 bases, the J end lost 0 bases, and 10 bases lay between the germline ends. The CDR3 consists of 15 residues. DNA for the CDR3: TGTGCCAGCAGCCTCCTAGCCGCGAACACCGGGGAGCTGTTTTTT. Translated, it gives CASSLLAANTGELFF.

This clonotype was detected only a few times. The chain combines TRBV12-3 or TRBV12-4 with TRBJ1-1; the D is unclear. The CDR3 sequence is 11 residues long. V lost 11 bases and J 10 bases, leaving 17 bases between the germline ends. In DNA form, the CDR3 reads TGTGCCTGCTTAGGTAATCTTGTAGCTTTCTTT. The encoded protein is CACLGNLVAFF.